The 3 T cell receptor beta chains below come from one sample, sequenced in a study of cytotoxic CD8 clonotypes in ibrutinib-treated CLL. Produced via immunoSEQ multiplex PCR; TCRdb's table is partial and in-frame only. The sample has about 160,000 clones; about 80% are singletons. The sequencing here drew on PBMCs, taken after 12 months of ibrutinib treatment. Every receptor here comes from a human donor with chronic lymphocytic leukemia.

This clone came up once. The chain links TRBV21-1 to TRBJ2-3; TRBD2 is the table's D call and was not checked against the DNA. TRBV21-1 is flagged as a pseudogene. The CDR3 contains 14 residues. This CDR3 reads CASVAGTYTDTQYF. Here the CDR3 DNA reads TGTGCCAGCGTAGCGGGCACCTACACAGATACGCAGTATTTT.

This chain links TRBV9 with TRBJ1-3; unclear D gene. V lost 0 bases to trimming and J lost 0 bases, with 10 bases between them. The CDR3 is 16 residues long. The germline V gene encodes CDR1 SGDLS and CDR2 YYNGEE. This chain's CDR3 is CASSVAGRSSGNTIYF. In DNA, the CDR3 is TGTGCCAGCAGCGTAGCGGGCCGATCCTCTGGAAACACCATATATTTT.

The chain has TRBV6-1 and TRBJ1-1; possibly TRBD1 for D (5 bases). Per the germline V gene, CDR1 is MNHNS and CDR2 is SASEGT. The CDR3 loop spans 14 amino acids. V was clipped by 0 bases and J by 1 base, with 6 bases between them. CDR3 residues: CASSEAGGNTEAFF. The CDR3, as DNA: TGTGCCAGCAGTGAAGCCGGGGGGAACACTGAAGCTTTCTTT.